The 7 T cell receptor beta chains below all came from one sample that was sequenced in a study of cytomegalovirus exposure and HLA in healthy donors. The PCR used 60 Vbeta and 13 Jbeta primers. Only in-frame clones appear in the TCRdb table, and some are missing; sequencing was by immunoSEQ multiplex PCR. The repertoire holds nearly 110,000 clones, around 75% seen once, with more than 2.5% in the top ten. What was sequenced was PBMCs. The source of these receptors is a male donor in good health and CMV-seropositive.

The genes are TRBV9 and TRBJ2-2; 7 bases fit TRBD1. Per germline, CDR1 SGDLS and CDR2 YYNGEE. The CDR3 is made up of 16 amino acids. Unmatched junction bases numbered 10, after V lost 4 bases and J lost 4 bases. CDR3 in amino acids: CASSLQTGYSTGELFF. The CDR3 coding sequence is TGTGCCAGCAGCCTCCAGACAGGGTATAGCACCGGGGAGCTGTTTTTT.

This chain links TRBV28 with TRBJ2-1, with 12 bases matching TRBD2. The ends lost 5 bases at V and 2 bases at J; junction bases unmatched: 4. Germline values: CDR1 MDHEN, CDR2 SYDVKM. CDR3 size: 16 residues. The CDR3 loop is CASSETSGGPYNEQFF. Written as DNA, the CDR3 is TGTGCCAGCAGTGAGACTAGCGGGGGCCCCTACAATGAGCAGTTCTTC.

This clone came up once. The V gene is TRBV2, the J gene TRBJ1-1; D remains ambiguous. The CDR3 contains 13 residues. V dropped 8 bases and J dropped 0 bases, with 10 bases sitting between them. Per germline, CDR1 SNHLY and CDR2 FYNNEI. CDR3 coding DNA: TGTGCCAGCCAAAGAAACATGAACACTGAAGCTTTCTTT. Amino acids: CASQRNMNTEAFF.

V gene TRBV30 combines with J gene TRBJ1-3; TRBD1 matches 10 bases. The V and J ends lost 5 bases and 0 bases, in that order; junction bases with no gene match: 4. Germline CDR1 is GTSNPN and CDR2 is SVGIG (reference sequence). The CDR3 loop spans 15 amino acids. This CDR3 is CAWGTGANSGNTIYF. In DNA form, the CDR3 reads TGTGCCTGGGGGACAGGGGCCAACTCTGGAAACACCATATATTTT.

This clone was detected once. The chain links TRBV14 to TRBJ1-2; 8 positions agree with TRBD1. The V and J ends lost 4 bases and 2 bases, in that order; junction bases with no gene match: 6. Germline-derived CDR1 and CDR2 are SGHDN and FVKESK. This CDR3 has 15 amino acids. The CDR3 loop reads CASSLSTGANYGYTF. The CDR3 bases are TGTGCCAGCAGCCTGTCGACAGGGGCCAACTATGGCTACACCTTC.

The chain links TRBV7-9 to TRBJ2-3; TRBD2 agrees at 14 bases. From germline, CDR1 is SEHNR and CDR2 FQNEAQ (reference sequence). The junction had 3 bases not matched to a gene; V was cut back by 4 bases and J by 0 bases. The CDR3 contains 17 residues. As DNA, the CDR3 is TGTGCCAGCAGCTCCCGGACTAGCGGGAGGAGCACAGATACGCAGTATTTT. This codes for CASSSRTSGRSTDTQYF.

This clone showed up just a few times. The chain carries TRBV29-1 and TRBJ1-4; D is perhaps TRBD1 (6 bases). The length of the CDR3 is 14 residues. Germline lookup yields CDR1 SQVTM and CDR2 ANQGSEA. V was trimmed by 6 bases and J by 6 bases, leaving 17 bases between them. This chain's CDR3 is CSVRFVGADEKLFF. CDR3 DNA sequence: TGCAGCGTCCGATTTGTGGGGGCAGATGAAAAACTGTTTTTT.